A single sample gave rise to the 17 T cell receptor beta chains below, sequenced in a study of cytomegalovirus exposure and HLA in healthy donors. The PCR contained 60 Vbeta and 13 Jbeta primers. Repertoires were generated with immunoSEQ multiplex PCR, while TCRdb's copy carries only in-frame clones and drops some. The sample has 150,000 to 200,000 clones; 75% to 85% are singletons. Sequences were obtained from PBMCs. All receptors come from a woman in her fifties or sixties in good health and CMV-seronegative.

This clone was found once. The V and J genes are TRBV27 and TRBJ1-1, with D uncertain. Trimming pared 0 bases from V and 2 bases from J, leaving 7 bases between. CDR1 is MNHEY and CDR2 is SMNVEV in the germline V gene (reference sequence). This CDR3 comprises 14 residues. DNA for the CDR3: TGTGCCAGCAGTTTATCGCCACAAAACACTGAAGCTTTCTTT. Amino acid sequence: CASSLSPQNTEAFF.

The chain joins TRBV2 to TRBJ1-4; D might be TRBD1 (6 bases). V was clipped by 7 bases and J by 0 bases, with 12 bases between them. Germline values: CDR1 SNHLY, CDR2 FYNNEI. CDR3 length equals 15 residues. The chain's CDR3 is CASNSKGATNEKLFF. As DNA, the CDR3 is TGTGCCAGCAATTCGAAGGGGGCAACTAATGAAAAACTGTTTTTT. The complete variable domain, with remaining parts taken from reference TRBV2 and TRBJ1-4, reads EPEVTQTPSHQVTQMGQEVILRCVPISNHLYFYWYRQILGQKVEFLVSFYNNEISEKSEIFDDQFSVERPDGSNFTLKIRSTKLEDSAMYFCASNSKGATNEKLFFGSGTQLSVL.

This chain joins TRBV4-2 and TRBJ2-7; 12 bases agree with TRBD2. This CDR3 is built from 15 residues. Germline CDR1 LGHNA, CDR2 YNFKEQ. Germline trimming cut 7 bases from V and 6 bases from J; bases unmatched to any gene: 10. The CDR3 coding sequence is TGTGCCAGCACGCACGGACTAGCGGGACCCCGCGAGCAGTACTTC. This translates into CASTHGLAGPREQYF.

The CDR3 loop reads CASSLVGQGAGEQFF. DNA of the CDR3: TGTGCCAGCAGCTTAGTGGGACAGGGGGCCGGGGAGCAGTTCTTC. J is TRBJ2-1 and V is TRBV11-2; TRBD1 agrees at 12 bases. Germline trimming cut 1 base from V and 10 bases from J; bases unmatched to any gene: 5. The CDR3 is 15 residues long. Germline V CDR1 and CDR2: SGHAT, FQNNGV.

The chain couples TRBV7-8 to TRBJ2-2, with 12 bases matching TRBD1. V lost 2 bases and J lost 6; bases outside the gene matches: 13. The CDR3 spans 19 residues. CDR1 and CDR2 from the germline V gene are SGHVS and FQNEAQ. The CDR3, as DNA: TGTGCCAGCAGCTTAATCCACATCCGGGACAGGGGGCTCGCCGGGGAGCTGTTTTTT. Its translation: CASSLIHIRDRGLAGELFF. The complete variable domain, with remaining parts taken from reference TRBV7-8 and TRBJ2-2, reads GAGVSQSPRYKVAKRGQDVALRCDPISGHVSLFWYQQALGQGPEFLTYFQNEAQLDKSGLPSDRFFAERPEGSVSTLKIQRTQQEDSAVYLCASSLIHIRDRGLAGELFFGEGSRLTVL.

The CDR3 is CASSMTGIHEQYF. CDR3 coding DNA: TGCGCCAGCTCCATGACAGGGATCCACGAGCAGTACTTC. The rearrangement links TRBV5-1 to TRBJ2-7, with TRBD1 matching over 7 bases. The V gene end was trimmed by 7 bases and the J gene end by 5 bases; junction bases not matched to a gene: 9. This CDR3 contains 13 residues. The germline CDR1 and CDR2 sequences are SGHRS and YFSETQ. The whole variable domain, remainder taken from reference TRBV5-1 and TRBJ2-7, is KAGVTQTPRYLIKTRGQQVTLSCSPISGHRSVSWYQQTPGQGLQFLFEYFSETQRNKGNFPGRFSGRQFSNSRSEMNVSTLELGDSALYLCASSMTGIHEQYFGPGTRLTVT.

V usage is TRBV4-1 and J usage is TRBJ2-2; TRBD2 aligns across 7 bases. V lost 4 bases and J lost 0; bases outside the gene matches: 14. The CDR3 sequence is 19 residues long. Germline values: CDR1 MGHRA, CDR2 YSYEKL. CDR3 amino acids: CASSPLPSSGVANTGELFF. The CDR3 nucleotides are TGCGCCAGCAGCCCGTTACCATCTAGCGGAGTCGCGAACACCGGGGAGCTGTTTTTT.

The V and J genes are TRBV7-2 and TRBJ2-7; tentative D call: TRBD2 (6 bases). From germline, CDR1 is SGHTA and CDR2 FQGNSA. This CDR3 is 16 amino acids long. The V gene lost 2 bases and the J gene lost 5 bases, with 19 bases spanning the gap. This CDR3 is CASSLRGGSGVDEQYF. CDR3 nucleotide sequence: TGTGCCAGCAGCTTAAGGGGCGGGTCGGGAGTCGACGAGCAGTACTTC.

CDR3 bases: TGTGCCAGCAGTGAGGCAGGGACAGGGGTCTACGAGCAGTACTTC. It translates to CASSEAGTGVYEQYF. The V and J genes are TRBV25-1 and TRBJ2-7, with TRBD1 identical over 10 bases. V dropped 3 bases and J dropped 3; count of bases not matched to a gene: 5. The CDR3 has 15 amino acids. Germline V gives CDR1 MGHDK, CDR2 SYGVNS.

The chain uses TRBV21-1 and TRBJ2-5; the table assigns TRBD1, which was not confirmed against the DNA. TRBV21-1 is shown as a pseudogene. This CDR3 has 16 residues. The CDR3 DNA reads TGTGCCAGCAGCAAAGCGTGTACAGGGTTACAAGAGACCCAGTACTTC. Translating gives CASSKACTGLQETQYF.

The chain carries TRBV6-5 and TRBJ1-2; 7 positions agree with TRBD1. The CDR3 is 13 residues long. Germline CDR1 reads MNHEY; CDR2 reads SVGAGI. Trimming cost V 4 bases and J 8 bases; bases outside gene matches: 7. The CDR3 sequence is CASSLNRGPGYTF. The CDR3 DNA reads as TGTGCCAGCAGTTTAAACAGGGGACCCGGCTACACCTTC.

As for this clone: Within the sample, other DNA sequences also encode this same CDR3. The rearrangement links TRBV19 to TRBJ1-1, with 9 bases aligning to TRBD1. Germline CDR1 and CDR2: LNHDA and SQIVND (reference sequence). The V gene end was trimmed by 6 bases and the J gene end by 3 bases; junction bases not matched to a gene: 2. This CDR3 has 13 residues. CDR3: CASRRQGDTEAFF. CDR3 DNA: TGTGCCAGTAGGCGACAGGGGGACACTGAAGCTTTCTTT. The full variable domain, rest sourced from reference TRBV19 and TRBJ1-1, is DGGITQSPKYLFRKEGQNVTLSCEQNLNHDAMYWYRQDPGQGLRLIYYSQIVNDFQKGDIAEGYSVSREKKESFPLTVTSAQKNPTAFYLCASRRQGDTEAFFGQGTRLTVV.

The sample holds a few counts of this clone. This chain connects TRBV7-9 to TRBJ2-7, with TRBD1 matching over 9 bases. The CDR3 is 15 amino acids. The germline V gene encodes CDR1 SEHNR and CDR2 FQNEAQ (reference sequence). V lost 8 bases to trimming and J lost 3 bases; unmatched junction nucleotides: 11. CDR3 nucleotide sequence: TGTGCCAGCTGCTGCACAGGGGGCTATGGCTACGAGCAGTACTTC. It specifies CASCCTGGYGYEQYF.

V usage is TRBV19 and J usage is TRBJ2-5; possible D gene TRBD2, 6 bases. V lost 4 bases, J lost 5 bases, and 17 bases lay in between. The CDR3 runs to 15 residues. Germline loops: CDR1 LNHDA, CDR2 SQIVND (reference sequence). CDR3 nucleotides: TGTGCCAGTAGTACATCGGCGTCTAGCGCGGAGACCCAGTACTTC. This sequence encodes CASSTSASSAETQYF.

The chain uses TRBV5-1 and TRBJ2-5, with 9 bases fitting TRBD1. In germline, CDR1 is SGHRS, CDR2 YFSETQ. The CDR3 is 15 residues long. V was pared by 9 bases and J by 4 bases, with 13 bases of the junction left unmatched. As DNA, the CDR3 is TGCGCCACCACACCGGGACAGGGTATTATAGAGACCCAGTACTTC. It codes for CATTPGQGIIETQYF.

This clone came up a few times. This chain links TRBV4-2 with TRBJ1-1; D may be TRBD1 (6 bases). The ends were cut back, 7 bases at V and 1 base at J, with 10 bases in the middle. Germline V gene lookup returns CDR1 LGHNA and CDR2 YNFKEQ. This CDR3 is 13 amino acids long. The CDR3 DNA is TGTGCCAGCAACGACAGGAGGAACACTGAAGCTTTCTTT. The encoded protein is CASNDRRNTEAFF.

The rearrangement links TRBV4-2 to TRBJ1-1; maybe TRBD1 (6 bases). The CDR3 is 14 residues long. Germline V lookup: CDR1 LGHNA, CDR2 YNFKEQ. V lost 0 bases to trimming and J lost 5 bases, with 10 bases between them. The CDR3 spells CASSQEGGGTEAFF. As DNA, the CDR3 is TGTGCCAGCAGCCAAGAAGGGGGGGGGACTGAAGCTTTCTTT.